Below are 26 T cell receptor beta chains sequenced from a single sample in a study of blood T cell repertoires in COVID-19. Clones were sequenced by immunoSEQ multiplex PCR, and TCRdb holds only the in-frame ones, with some missing. The sample shows about 430,000 clones, roughly 89% of them seen only once. The source material was peripheral blood. The receptors here all came from a man younger than 35 with COVID-19, enrolled during active disease.

This rearrangement joins TRBV6-5 to TRBJ2-3; 9 positions agree with TRBD2. The CDR3 loop spans 14 amino acids. Germline lookup yields CDR1 MNHEY and CDR2 SVGAGI. J was trimmed by 4 bases and V by 6 bases; bases with no gene match: 5. The CDR3 DNA follows: TGTGCCAGCAGGGTGGGACTAGCAGCAGATACGCAGTATTTT. Encoded protein: CASRVGLAADTQYF.

This clone showed up just a few times. V gene TRBV29-1 combines with J gene TRBJ1-4; TRBD1 aligns across 9 bases. The germline gives CDR1 SQVTM, CDR2 ANQGSEA. The CDR3 has 17 residues. V lost 4 bases, J lost 0 bases, and 9 bases stayed unmatched. The DNA of the CDR3 is TGCAGCGTTGGTACCGGGACAGGGTATGCAACTAATGAAAAACTGTTTTTT. Translation: CSVGTGTGYATNEKLFF.

The chain's CDR3 is CASSYGGGETQYF. Here the CDR3 DNA reads TGTGCCAGCAGCTACGGTGGCGGTGAGACCCAGTACTTC. The genes are TRBV7-9 and TRBJ2-5; D uncertain. Germline V gene data show CDR1 as SEHNR and CDR2 as FQNEAQ (reference sequence). The CDR3 has 13 residues. Trimming took off 4 bases at V and 5 bases at J, with 11 bases between the two ends.

Here the CDR3 DNA reads TGTGCCAGCAGTTTATGGACAGGGAGCCTTACCTACGAGCAGTACTTC. Its translation is CASSLWTGSLTYEQYF. The V and J genes are TRBV28 and TRBJ2-7; 7 bases match TRBD1. The CDR3 has 16 amino acids. Germline V gives CDR1 MDHEN, CDR2 SYDVKM. V lost 0 bases, J lost 2 bases, and 7 bases stayed unmatched.

V is TRBV10-3 and J is TRBJ1-2; 8 bases agree with TRBD1. The CDR3 loop spans 16 amino acids. Unmatched junction bases numbered 10, after V lost 3 bases and J lost 4 bases. The germline V gene encodes CDR1 ENHRY and CDR2 SYGVKD. Written as DNA, the CDR3 is TGTGCCATCAGTGACTGGGTGACACAGGGGGGCTATGGCTACACCTTC. Encoded protein: CAISDWVTQGGYGYTF.

The gene calls are TRBV27 and TRBJ2-7; 8 nucleotides match TRBD2. Germline CDR1 MNHEY, CDR2 SMNVEV (reference sequence). V lost 11 bases, J lost 5 bases, and 11 bases stayed unmatched. CDR3 length: 13 residues. The CDR3 region is CARAPGGEDEQYF. The CDR3, as DNA: TGTGCCCGCGCCCCCGGGGGGGAGGACGAGCAGTACTTC.

This rearrangement joins TRBV5-1 to TRBJ2-7; 11 bases fit TRBD2. The germline gives CDR1 SGHRS, CDR2 YFSETQ. The J segment lost 0 bases and the V segment lost 4 bases, leaving 6 bases of the junction unmatched. The CDR3 has 16 amino acids. In nucleotides, the CDR3 is TGCGCCAGCAGCCTGTCCGGGACTAGCGGCTCCTACGAGCAGTACTTC. Translating it yields CASSLSGTSGSYEQYF.

As for this clone: Compared with germline, one end of the junction differs, possibly owing to a read error. The V and J genes are TRBV6-1 and TRBJ2-1; 14 bases are shared with TRBD2. Germline CDR1 reads MNHNS; CDR2 reads SASEGT. This CDR3 is 15 amino acids long. The CDR3 DNA reads TGTGCCAGCAGGGAAGGGACTAGCGGGGGAGGTGAGCAGTTCTTC. Encoded protein: CASREGTSGGGEQFF.

The DNA of the CDR3 is TGTGCCACCAGCAGAGGGGGACCGGGGGAGCAGCCCCAGCATTTT. It codes for CATSRGGPGEQPQHF. This sequence joins TRBV15 and TRBJ1-5; D may be TRBD1 (5 bases). V gave up 1 base and J gave up 7 bases, with 14 bases separating them. The CDR3 spans 15 residues. Germline CDR1 is LNHNV and CDR2 is YYDKDF (reference sequence).

The chain employs TRBV5-1 and TRBJ2-7; a possible D gene is TRBD2 (6 bases). V lost 2 bases, J lost 1 base, and 19 bases lay in between. CDR3 length equals 17 residues. Germline V gene lookup returns CDR1 SGHRS and CDR2 YFSETQ. The CDR3, as DNA: TGCGCCAGCAGCTTAGATAGCGGCCCGCCCTATTCCTACGAGCAGTACTTC. It encodes CASSLDSGPPYSYEQYF. Based on the CDR3 plus reference TRBV5-1 and TRBJ2-7, the full variable domain is KAGVTQTPRYLIKTRGQQVTLSCSPISGHRSVSWYQQTPGQGLQFLFEYFSETQRNKGNFPGRFSGRQFSNSRSEMNVSTLELGDSALYLCASSLDSGPPYSYEQYFGPGTRLTVT.

The chain combines TRBV5-1 with TRBJ2-1, with TRBD2 identical over 7 bases. This CDR3 spans 15 amino acids. V trimming: 4 bases; J trimming: 2 bases; junction bases outside the gene matches: 6. CDR1 and CDR2 from the germline V gene are SGHRS and YFSETQ. CDR3 region: CASSDPGTTYNEQFF. The CDR3 DNA reads as TGCGCCAGCAGCGACCCCGGGACTACCTACAATGAGCAGTTCTTC. Using reference TRBV5-1 and TRBJ2-1 for the parts outside the CDR3, the full variable domain is KAGVTQTPRYLIKTRGQQVTLSCSPISGHRSVSWYQQTPGQGLQFLFEYFSETQRNKGNFPGRFSGRQFSNSRSEMNVSTLELGDSALYLCASSDPGTTYNEQFFGPGTRLTVL.

This chain connects TRBV7-8 to TRBJ2-2; D gene ambiguous. The V end lost 5 bases, the J end lost 2 bases, and 9 bases lay between the germline ends. Germline-derived CDR1 and CDR2 are SGHVS and FQNEAQ. The CDR3 loop spans 14 amino acids. CDR3 coding DNA: TGTGCCAGCAGCCCCCAACTTAACACCGGGGAGCTGTTTTTT. This codes for CASSPQLNTGELFF.

This chain uses TRBV10-3 with TRBJ1-1; TRBD1 might be the D (6 bases). CDR1 ENHRY and CDR2 SYGVKD come from the germline V gene. CDR3 size: 14 residues. Trimming shortened V by 6 bases and J by 4 bases, and 15 bases separated the two germline ends. CDR3 sequence reads: CAISLQGSSTEAFF. The CDR3 DNA reads as TGTGCCATCAGCTTACAGGGCAGCAGCACTGAAGCTTTCTTT.

This chain links TRBV5-1 with TRBJ2-1; a possible D gene is TRBD1 (5 bases). Trimming removed 4 bases from V and 4 bases from J, with 18 bases in between. The CDR3 has 16 amino acids. Germline assignment: CDR1 SGHRS and CDR2 YFSETQ. The chain's CDR3 is CASSQSQGSKYNEQFF. CDR3 bases: TGCGCCAGCAGCCAGTCCCAGGGATCGAAATACAATGAGCAGTTCTTC. Variable domain in full (rest from reference TRBV5-1 and TRBJ2-1): KAGVTQTPRYLIKTRGQQVTLSCSPISGHRSVSWYQQTPGQGLQFLFEYFSETQRNKGNFPGRFSGRQFSNSRSEMNVSTLELGDSALYLCASSQSQGSKYNEQFFGPGTRLTVL.

This clone showed up just once. The rearrangement joins TRBV19 to TRBJ1-5, with TRBD1 matching 7 bases. Looked up from germline, CDR1 is LNHDA and CDR2 is SQIVND (reference sequence). Unmatched junction bases numbered 9, after V lost 5 bases and J lost 5 bases. The CDR3 runs 15 residues. The CDR3 bases are TGTGCCAGTAGTTTCGCCAGGGGGGAGGATCAGCCCCAGCATTTT. Its protein is CASSFARGEDQPQHF.

As regards this clone: The same CDR3 also results from other DNA sequences found in this sample. The gene calls are TRBV9 and TRBJ1-2; 10 positions match TRBD1. The V gene end was trimmed by 0 bases and the J gene end by 4 bases; junction bases not matched to a gene: 3. The germline V gene has CDR1 SGDLS and CDR2 YYNGEE. The CDR3 runs 15 residues. CDR3 nucleotides: TGTGCCAGCAGCGTAGGGACAGGGGGAGGCTATGGCTACACCTTC. As protein: CASSVGTGGGYGYTF.

The genes are TRBV18 and TRBJ2-7; D perhaps matches TRBD2 (5 bases). CDR3 length: 12 residues. Germline V gives CDR1 KGHSH, CDR2 LQKENI. V was trimmed by 3 bases and J by 6 bases, leaving 9 bases between them. CDR3 in DNA: TGTGCCAGCTCACCGGCAGGAGGCGAGCAGTACTTC. It specifies CASSPAGGEQYF.

The chain recombines TRBV7-9 with TRBJ1-5, with D perhaps TRBD1 (6 bases). CDR1 is SEHNR, CDR2 FQNEAQ, per germline (reference sequence). V lost 5 bases, J lost 5 bases, and 16 bases lay in between. This CDR3 is built from 15 residues. CDR3 DNA sequence: TGTGCCAGCAGCCCCGGGGGGCAGATATATCAGCCCCAGCATTTT. This sequence encodes CASSPGGQIYQPQHF.

This chain connects TRBV12-3 or TRBV12-4 to TRBJ2-3; no reliable D call. The CDR3 sequence is 11 residues long. V shed 4 bases and J shed 3 bases, with 2 bases lying between them. CDR3 protein: CASSSTDTQYF. DNA of the CDR3: TGTGCCAGCAGTTCAACAGATACGCAGTATTTT.

A single count supports this clone. The chain recombines TRBV2 with TRBJ2-1, with 10 bases matching TRBD1. Germline V gene data show CDR1 as SNHLY and CDR2 as FYNNEI. This CDR3 spans 14 amino acids. Losses at the gene ends were 7 bases for V and 10 bases for J; bases not matched to a gene: 10. CDR3 residues: CASTKRQGADEQFF. The CDR3 region has the DNA TGTGCCAGCACTAAAAGACAGGGGGCTGACGAGCAGTTCTTC.

The chain recombines TRBV9 with TRBJ2-1; possible D gene TRBD2, 6 bases. The germline CDR1 and CDR2 sequences are SGDLS and YYNGEE. This CDR3 is 15 amino acids long. Trimming removed 0 bases at V and 6 bases at J, with 13 bases between. The CDR3 DNA follows: TGTGCCAGCAGCGTAGGTACGGGAGCGAGCAATGAGCAGTTCTTC. Translation gives CASSVGTGASNEQFF.

V is TRBV9 and J is TRBJ2-1; possibly TRBD2 for D (5 bases). Germline lookup yields CDR1 SGDLS and CDR2 YYNGEE. Trimming took 0 bases from V and 9 from J, leaving 13 bases between them. This CDR3 has 14 residues. The CDR3 is CASSVGEWPGEQFF. CDR3 nucleotides: TGTGCCAGCAGCGTAGGGGAGTGGCCGGGTGAGCAGTTCTTC.

Note on this clone: Distinct nucleotide sequences in the sample also encode this CDR3. The chain is built from TRBV20-1 and TRBJ2-7; D gene ambiguous. The CDR3 loop spans 11 amino acids. Per germline, CDR1 DFQATT and CDR2 SNEGSKA (reference sequence). The V and J ends lost 0 bases and 3 bases respectively, with 3 bases between them. The CDR3 is CSARDHYEQYF. CDR3 sequence (DNA): TGCAGTGCTAGAGACCACTACGAGCAGTACTTC.

V is TRBV19 and J is TRBJ1-4; D unclear. CDR1 and CDR2 (germline): LNHDA, SQIVND (reference sequence). Trimming pared 6 bases from V and 1 base from J, leaving 12 bases between. This CDR3 region has 15 residues. The chain's CDR3 is CASRDSGRTNEKLFF. In DNA, the CDR3 is TGTGCCAGTAGAGACTCGGGGAGAACTAATGAAAAACTGTTTTTT.

This clone occurred once. The germline gene is not matched at one end of the junction; a read error may be the cause. This chain links TRBV7-7 with TRBJ2-1; TRBD2 aligns across 14 bases. The CDR3 extends over 17 amino acids. From germline, CDR1 is SSHAT and CDR2 FNYEAQ (reference sequence). The CDR3 DNA sequence: TGTGCTAGCAGCTTGGGTAGAGGACTAGCGGGAGGTAGTGAGCAGTTCTTC. Residues: CASSLGRGLAGGSEQFF.

The CDR3: CSGKTGKNTEAFF. The CDR3 DNA follows: TGCAGCGGAAAGACAGGGAAGAACACTGAAGCTTTCTTT. The chain employs TRBV29-1 and TRBJ1-1; 7 positions agree with TRBD1. The trim removed 7 bases at V and 1 base at J, leaving 6 bases unmatched. In germline, CDR1 is SQVTM, CDR2 ANQGSEA. The CDR3 is made up of 13 amino acids.